The 9 T cell receptor beta chains below all came from one sample that was sequenced in a study of T cell changes during pregnancy in multiple sclerosis. Sequencing used immunoSEQ multiplex PCR; TCRdb keeps in-frame clones, though not all of them. The data show 50,000 or so clones, around 93% seen once. Sequenced here: CD8+ T cells from peripheral blood mononuclear cells, sampled in the first trimester of pregnancy. The receptors stem from a female donor with multiple sclerosis, enrolled in a pregnancy study.

The V gene is TRBV10-1, the J gene TRBJ2-3, with 9 bases matching TRBD2. Looked up from germline, CDR1 is WNHNN and CDR2 is SYGVQD (reference sequence). V lost 5 bases to trimming and J lost 0 bases; unmatched junction nucleotides: 0. This CDR3 has 14 residues. The DNA of the CDR3 is TGCGCCAGCAGTACTAGCGGGAGCACAGATACGCAGTATTTT. Translating gives CASSTSGSTDTQYF.

The rearrangement uses TRBV9 and TRBJ1-2; 7 positions agree with TRBD1. Trimming took 4 bases from V and 8 from J; bases not matched to a gene: 11. In germline, CDR1 is SGDLS, CDR2 YYNGEE. The CDR3 consists of 14 residues. This chain's CDR3 is CASSRKTGLRGYTF. The CDR3 DNA is TGTGCCAGCAGCCGGAAGACAGGGCTCCGCGGCTACACCTTC.

This rearrangement joins TRBV12-5 to TRBJ2-4; D is unclear. Looked up from germline, CDR1 is LGHNT and CDR2 is FRNRAP. The length of the CDR3 is 11 residues. V was cut by 7 bases and J by 8 bases, with 9 bases left in between. This CDR3 reads CASAPRDIQYF. CDR3 nucleotides: TGTGCTAGTGCCCCCCGGGACATTCAGTACTTC.

The chain carries TRBV27 and TRBJ2-1; 11 nucleotides match TRBD1. The V gene's germline CDR1 is MNHEY and CDR2 SMNVEV (reference sequence). V was clipped by 10 bases and J by 3 bases; unmatched bases: 14. The CDR3 length is 17 residues. The CDR3 coding sequence is TGTGCCACTTTAAGTGGCCGGGACAGGGGGTTCTACAATGAGCAGTTCTTC. This translates into CATLSGRDRGFYNEQFF.

V and J are TRBV9 and TRBJ2-1; the match to TRBD1 covers 9 bases. The length of the CDR3 is 17 residues. V gave up 0 bases and J gave up 6 bases; unmatched junction bases: 10. The germline V gene encodes CDR1 SGDLS and CDR2 YYNGEE. CDR3 in DNA: TGTGCCAGCAGCGTAGGGGGGGGGACAGGGTGGGGCAATGAGCAGTTCTTC. Encoded protein: CASSVGGGTGWGNEQFF.

The chain links TRBV9 to TRBJ1-5, with 7 bases matching TRBD1. The CDR3 is 14 residues long. J was trimmed by 4 bases and V by 3 bases; bases with no gene match: 4. Germline values: CDR1 SGDLS, CDR2 YYNGEE. Here the CDR3 reads CASSGQGQNQPQHF. In DNA, the CDR3 is TGTGCCAGCAGCGGACAGGGACAGAATCAGCCCCAGCATTTT.

The chain joins TRBV11-2 to TRBJ2-7, with 13 bases matching TRBD2. Germline values: CDR1 SGHAT, CDR2 FQNNGV. This CDR3 contains 15 residues. The ends lost 3 bases at V and 5 bases at J; junction bases unmatched: 4. The CDR3 spells CASSFGLAGANEQYF. The CDR3 nucleotides read TGTGCCAGCAGCTTTGGACTAGCGGGAGCGAACGAGCAGTACTTC.

The genes are TRBV6-5 and TRBJ1-2; D call uncertain. V gave up 3 bases and J gave up 4 bases, with 12 bases separating them. Germline V lookup: CDR1 MNHEY, CDR2 SVGAGI. This CDR3 comprises 14 residues. CDR3 protein: CASSYGQESYGYTF. The CDR3 region has the DNA TGTGCCAGCAGTTATGGGCAGGAAAGCTATGGCTACACCTTC.

V is TRBV5-1 and J is TRBJ2-2; D is perhaps TRBD2 (6 bases). Germline values: CDR1 SGHRS, CDR2 YFSETQ. This CDR3 contains 14 residues. V lost 5 bases and J lost 6, with 14 bases in between. CDR3 protein: CASRSGEDSGELFF. Here the CDR3 DNA reads TGCGCCAGCAGGAGTGGGGAGGATTCCGGGGAGCTGTTTTTT.